What follows are 14 T cell receptor beta chains derived from one specimen sequenced in a study of T cell repertoires in aging, cancer and after chemotherapy. Peripheral blood genomic DNA, not sorted cells or RNA, was the template. Rearranged V-D-J TRB sequences were amplified with a mixed TRB-A/B primer pool. TCRdb re-called the multiplex PCR reads through MiXCR, storing one row per CDR3 protein. Found here are approximately 2,000 distinct CDR3 sequences, around 60% of them singletons; the top ten hold 6.5%. Sequencing was performed on blood. Every receptor here comes from a human donor with a solid tumor.

The chain has TRBV30 and TRBJ2-7; 7 nucleotides align to TRBD1. The CDR3 is 13 amino acids. In germline, CDR1 is GTSNPN, CDR2 SVGIG (reference sequence). Trimming took 2 bases from V and 2 from J; bases not matched to a gene: 3. CDR3 in amino acids: CAWSMGQPYEQYF. The CDR3 DNA reads as TGTGCCTGGAGTATGGGACAGCCCTACGAGCAGTACTTC.

V usage is TRBV19 and J usage is TRBJ2-1, with TRBD2 identical over 9 bases. CDR3 length: 15 amino acids. Looked up from germline, CDR1 is LNHDA and CDR2 is SQIVND (reference sequence). Trimming at V came to 7 bases and at J to 3 bases, leaving 7 bases not matched to a gene. CDR3 in amino acids: CASTGGGGGYNEQFF. CDR3 coding DNA: TGTGCCAGTACCGGCGGGGGGGGGGGCTACAATGAGCAGTTCTTC. Based on the CDR3 plus reference TRBV19 and TRBJ2-1, the full variable domain is DGGITQSPKYLFRKEGQNVTLSCEQNLNHDAMYWYRQDPGQGLRLIYYSQIVNDFQKGDIAEGYSVSREKKESFPLTVTSAQKNPTAFYLCASTGGGGGYNEQFFGPGTRLTVL.

This clonotype came up a few times. This chain connects TRBV20-1 to TRBJ1-2; D is perhaps TRBD1 (5 bases). The CDR3 is 13 amino acids. The ends were cut back, 7 bases at V and 2 bases at J, with 14 bases in the middle. CDR1 DFQATT and CDR2 SNEGSKA come from the germline V gene (reference sequence). The DNA for the CDR3 is TGCAGTGTCGTTCAGGGTGCCAACTATGGCTACACCTTC. Residues: CSVVQGANYGYTF.

This chain joins TRBV28 and TRBJ1-5; D is unresolved. The ends were cut back, 6 bases at V and 9 bases at J, with 12 bases in the middle. The CDR3 has 12 residues. Germline values: CDR1 MDHEN, CDR2 SYDVKM. CDR3 loop: CASRTPPGPQHF. The DNA for the CDR3 is TGTGCCAGCAGAACGCCGCCTGGGCCCCAGCATTTT.

The rearrangement joins TRBV27 to TRBJ2-7; 13 bases match TRBD2. This CDR3 contains 15 residues. The germline V gene encodes CDR1 MNHEY and CDR2 SMNVEV (reference sequence). Trimming cost V 1 base and J 5 bases; bases outside gene matches: 2. The CDR3 here is CASSLWGTSGDEQYF. DNA of the CDR3: TGTGCCAGCAGTTTATGGGGGACTAGCGGGGACGAGCAGTACTTC.

This clonotype has more than one count but fewer than ten. The gene calls are TRBV19 and TRBJ2-1, with D unclear. The CDR3 is 12 residues long. The V and J ends lost 6 bases and 6 bases respectively, with 9 bases between them. Per the germline V gene, CDR1 is LNHDA and CDR2 is SQIVND (reference sequence). CDR3 DNA sequence: TGTGCCAGTAGAGACATGGCCAATGAGCAGTTCTTC. Translation gives CASRDMANEQFF.

This chain uses TRBV20-1 with TRBJ1-3, with D unclear. V shed 6 bases and J shed 4 bases, with 7 bases lying between them. Germline loops: CDR1 DFQATT, CDR2 SNEGSKA (reference sequence). This CDR3 comprises 11 residues. The CDR3 here is CSASAGNTIYF. DNA of the CDR3: TGCAGTGCGAGTGCCGGAAACACCATATATTTT.

By share, this clonotype ranks as large (0.1 to 1%). The chain employs TRBV30 and TRBJ1-3; tentative D call: TRBD1 (5 bases). Germline V CDR1 and CDR2: GTSNPN, SVGIG (reference sequence). Trimming took off 0 bases at V and 0 bases at J, with 12 bases between the two ends. The CDR3 runs to 16 residues. The DNA of the CDR3 is TGTGCCTGGAGTGTCCTGTGGGGCAGCTCTGGAAACACCATATATTTT. Protein: CAWSVLWGSSGNTIYF.

V is TRBV30 and J is TRBJ2-4, with unresolved D. Germline CDR1 and CDR2: GTSNPN and SVGIG (reference sequence). V was pared by 2 bases and J by 5 bases, with 13 bases between. The CDR3 extends over 14 amino acids. The CDR3 DNA reads as TGTGCCTGGAGTATAGAGGCCAGACAAAACATTCAGTACTTC. Amino acid sequence: CAWSIEARQNIQYF.

The chain employs TRBV7-9 and TRBJ1-1; D is undetermined. V lost 8 bases and J 9 bases, leaving 16 bases between the germline ends. Per germline, CDR1 SEHNR and CDR2 FQNEAQ (reference sequence). The length of the CDR3 is 12 residues. The CDR3 region has the DNA TGTGCCAGCGCCCCTCAGGCATCTAAAGCTTTCTTT. Translated: CASAPQASKAFF. Drawing the rest from reference TRBV7-9 and TRBJ1-1, the complete variable domain is DTGVSQNPRHKITKRGQNVTFRCDPISEHNRLYWYRQTLGQGPEFLTYFQNEAQLEKSRLLSDRFSAERPKGSFSTLEIQRTEQGDSAMYLCASAPQASKAFFGQGTRLTVV.

The chain carries TRBV28 and TRBJ2-5; D gene ambiguous. Between the trimmed V and J ends, which lost 4 bases and 9 bases, there was a span of 18 bases. There are 14 residues in the CDR3. Germline V gene lookup returns CDR1 MDHEN and CDR2 SYDVKM. The CDR3 loop reads CASSSNRRSTAQYF. DNA of the CDR3: TGTGCCAGCAGTTCTAACCGACGGAGCACGGCCCAGTACTTC.

This clonotype was seen only a few times. This rearrangement joins TRBV20-1 to TRBJ2-7; 9 bases align to TRBD1. The germline gives CDR1 DFQATT, CDR2 SNEGSKA (reference sequence). J gave up 7 bases and V 6 bases, and 10 bases lay outside the gene matches. This CDR3 has 13 amino acids. The CDR3 sequence is CSAPGQGSGEQYF. The CDR3 nucleotides are TGCAGTGCACCAGGACAGGGGTCGGGAGAGCAGTACTTC.

The rearrangement uses TRBV19 and TRBJ2-7; 12 bases are shared with TRBD2. Unmatched junction bases numbered 7, after V lost 3 bases and J lost 7 bases. From germline, CDR1 is LNHDA and CDR2 SQIVND (reference sequence). The CDR3 sequence is 15 residues long. CDR3 bases: TGTGCCAGTAGTATGTGGACTAGCGGGGCCCGGGAGCAGTACTTC. This gives the protein CASSMWTSGAREQYF.

This chain connects TRBV28 to TRBJ1-2; D may be TRBD1 (5 bases). Germline lookup yields CDR1 MDHEN and CDR2 SYDVKM. The CDR3 contains 14 residues. Trimming took 5 bases from V and 13 from J, leaving 23 bases between them. DNA of the CDR3: TGTGCCAGCAGTATAGGCCCGGTCTCCGGGGCTGGCACCTTC. It codes for CASSIGPVSGAGTF.